One and the same sample provided the 14 T cell receptor beta chains below, sequenced in a study of T cell responses to AZD1222 COVID-19 vaccine. Assay: immunoSEQ multiplex PCR; the TCRdb copy retains only in-frame clones and omits some. In the table there are about 92,000 clones, around 90% of which are singletons. The starting material was peripheral blood, obtained on day 0 of AZD1222 vaccination. These receptors were obtained from an adult in good health.

The V call is TRBV5-5, the J call TRBJ2-1, with D possibly being TRBD2 (5 bases). The germline V gene encodes CDR1 SGHKS and CDR2 YYEKEE (reference sequence). The V gene lost 0 bases and the J gene lost 15 bases, with 16 bases spanning the gap. The CDR3 extends over 13 amino acids. CDR3 residues: CASSLARPQEAFF. The CDR3 nucleotides read TGTGCCAGCAGCTTGGCCCGGCCCCAGGAGGCGTTCTTC.

A few counts support this clone. CDR3 region: CASSPLPTGGGTGELFF. In nucleotides, the CDR3 is TGTGCCAGCAGCCCACTCCCCACAGGGGGAGGCACCGGGGAGCTGTTTTTT. The J gene is TRBJ2-2, the V gene TRBV11-3; 8 bases align to TRBD1. V lost 5 bases to trimming and J lost 4 bases; unmatched junction nucleotides: 12. The germline gives CDR1 SGHNT, CDR2 YENEEA. The CDR3 has 17 amino acids.

This clone was recorded once. The chain recombines TRBV6-1 with TRBJ1-2; unclear D gene. V gave up 1 base and J gave up 4 bases, with 10 bases separating them. CDR1 and CDR2 (germline): MNHNS, SASEGT. The CDR3 totals 14 residues. The CDR3 region is CASSEGRTTYGYTF. CDR3 DNA sequence: TGTGCCAGCAGTGAAGGACGGACCACCTATGGCTACACCTTC.

This rearrangement joins TRBV25-1 to TRBJ2-5; unclear D gene. V was cut by 3 bases and J by 2 bases, with 10 bases left in between. Germline CDR1 and CDR2: MGHDK and SYGVNS. CDR3 size: 14 residues. CDR3 nucleotide sequence: TGTGCCAGCAGTGATTTCGGGTGGCAAGAGACCCAGTACTTC. Translating it yields CASSDFGWQETQYF.

V gene TRBV30 combines with J gene TRBJ2-3, with D uncertain. The CDR3 extends over 13 amino acids. Per germline, CDR1 GTSNPN and CDR2 SVGIG (reference sequence). V lost 0 bases and J lost 2, with 6 bases in between. CDR3 loop: CAWSVGATDTQYF. The DNA for the CDR3 is TGTGCCTGGAGTGTTGGAGCCACAGATACGCAGTATTTT.

The V and J genes are TRBV19 and TRBJ2-7, with 7 bases lining up with TRBD2. The CDR3 is made up of 15 amino acids. Germline CDR1 is LNHDA and CDR2 is SQIVND (reference sequence). With V trimmed by 1 base and J by 3 bases, 6 bases remained unmatched. The CDR3 protein is CASSIAGDYVYEQYF. The CDR3 region has the DNA TGTGCCAGTAGTATAGCGGGGGACTACGTCTACGAGCAGTACTTC.

This rearrangement joins TRBV20-1 to TRBJ2-7, with D uncertain. The CDR3 is made up of 14 amino acids. The V and J ends lost 3 bases and 2 bases respectively, with 14 bases between them. CDR1 DFQATT and CDR2 SNEGSKA come from the germline V gene (reference sequence). The CDR3 nucleotides are TGCAGTGCTAGTCCCTCTGAGGCCGCCTACGAGCAGTACTTC. This sequence encodes CSASPSEAAYEQYF.

J is TRBJ2-2 and V is TRBV7-3, with 11 bases fitting TRBD2. V shed 5 bases and J 0 bases; nucleotides not matched to a gene: 2. Looked up from germline, CDR1 is SGHTA and CDR2 is FQGTGA. This CDR3 has 16 amino acids. The CDR3 loop is CASSAGLAANTGELFF. The CDR3 DNA sequence: TGTGCCAGCAGCGCGGGACTAGCGGCGAACACCGGGGAGCTGTTTTTT. The full variable domain, with the rest looked up from reference TRBV7-3 and TRBJ2-2, is GAGVSQTPSNKVTEKGKYVELRCDPISGHTALYWYRQSLGQGPEFLIYFQGTGAADDSGLPNDRFFAVRPEGSVSTLKIQRTERGDSAVYLCASSAGLAANTGELFFGEGSRLTVL.

The chain couples TRBV7-2 to TRBJ2-3, with D possibly matching TRBD2 (5 bases). V lost 3 bases to trimming and J lost 4 bases, with 8 bases between them. Germline loops: CDR1 SGHTA, CDR2 FQGNSA. The CDR3 runs 13 residues. The CDR3 sequence is CASSFLEADTQYF. The CDR3 DNA reads as TGTGCCAGCAGCTTTTTGGAGGCAGATACGCAGTATTTT.

The CDR3 is CSVATTGGYEQYF. CDR3 nucleotide sequence: TGCAGCGTAGCTACGACAGGGGGCTACGAGCAGTACTTC. The J gene is TRBJ2-7, the V gene TRBV29-1, with TRBD1 matching over 9 bases. CDR1 SQVTM and CDR2 ANQGSEA come from the germline V gene. Germline trimming cut 6 bases from V and 3 bases from J; bases unmatched to any gene: 6. This CDR3 has 13 amino acids.

Here the CDR3 DNA reads TGTGCCACCAGCAGAGATAGACAGGGGATCCAAGAGACCCAGTACTTC. This codes for CATSRDRQGIQETQYF. The gene calls are TRBV15 and TRBJ2-5; TRBD1 matches at 8 bases. The junction had 4 bases not matched to a gene; V was cut back by 0 bases and J by 1 base. CDR3 length: 16 residues. CDR1 LNHNV and CDR2 YYDKDF come from the germline V gene (reference sequence).

The chain couples TRBV28 to TRBJ1-3, with 9 bases matching TRBD1. V shed 8 bases, J shed 8 bases, and the junction held 13 bases outside the gene matches. Per the germline V gene, CDR1 is MDHEN and CDR2 is SYDVKM. This CDR3 has 15 residues. The CDR3 DNA sequence: TGTGCCAGCGCGACAGGGGGAGCCCCCCGGGACACCATATATTTT. It codes for CASATGGAPRDTIYF. The full variable domain, completed using reference TRBV28 and TRBJ1-3, is DVKVTQSSRYLVKRTGEKVFLECVQDMDHENMFWYRQDPGLGLRLIYFSYDVKMKEKGDIPEGYSVSREKKERFSLILESASTNQTSMYLCASATGGAPRDTIYFGEGSWLTVV.

This sequence joins TRBV7-9 and TRBJ1-2; the match to TRBD1 covers 7 bases. The CDR3 extends over 15 amino acids. Losses at the gene ends were 5 bases for V and 3 bases for J; bases not matched to a gene: 9. Germline assignment: CDR1 SEHNR and CDR2 FQNEAQ (reference sequence). In nucleotides, the CDR3 is TGTGCCAGCAGCCCTGCGGACAGGAGACACTATGGCTACACCTTC. It is translated as CASSPADRRHYGYTF.

The chain is built from TRBV27 and TRBJ2-1, with TRBD2 identical over 12 bases. Germline V CDR1 and CDR2: MNHEY, SMNVEV (reference sequence). The trim removed 2 bases at V and 9 bases at J, leaving 11 bases unmatched. The CDR3 spans 17 residues. In DNA, the CDR3 is TGTGCCAGCAGTTTACCCTTGACTAGCGGGAGAACAGGTGAGCAGTTCTTC. Its translation: CASSLPLTSGRTGEQFF.